The 30 T cell receptor beta chains in this list originate from one sample, sequenced in a study of blood T cell repertoires in COVID-19. Using immunoSEQ multiplex PCR, the repertoire was profiled, and TCRdb retains in-frame clones only, with some absent. Of 85,000 to 95,000 clones in the sample, about three quarters were seen once. Sequenced material: peripheral blood. Receptors originate from a woman aged 80 or older with acute or convalescent COVID-19.

The CDR3 DNA is TGCGCCAGCAGCTTGAACAGGCCTAACTATGGCTACACCTTC. It specifies CASSLNRPNYGYTF. The chain employs TRBV5-1 and TRBJ1-2; D is perhaps TRBD1 (5 bases). V was cut by 1 base and J by 0 bases, with 7 bases left in between. The CDR3 is 14 residues long. Looked up from germline, CDR1 is SGHRS and CDR2 is YFSETQ.

This chain joins TRBV2 and TRBJ2-1; 12 bases are a match to TRBD2. Germline V gene data show CDR1 as SNHLY and CDR2 as FYNNEI. The CDR3 runs to 15 residues. After removal of 5 bases from V and 5 bases from J, the junction contained 4 bases not matched to a gene. For the CDR3, the DNA is TGTGCCAGCAGTTGGACTAGCGGGGTGGACAATGAGCAGTTCTTC. Translation: CASSWTSGVDNEQFF.

The V call is TRBV7-8, the J call TRBJ2-7; D unclear. The germline CDR1 and CDR2 sequences are SGHVS and FQNEAQ. The CDR3 has 12 amino acids. Trimming removed 4 bases from V and 0 bases from J, with 4 bases in between. The CDR3 DNA follows: TGTGCCAGCAGCTCCAGCTCCTACGAGCAGTACTTC. Protein sequence: CASSSSSYEQYF.

This sequence joins TRBV7-8 and TRBJ2-2; D possibly corresponds to TRBD1 (5 bases). Germline-derived CDR1 and CDR2 are SGHVS and FQNEAQ. Trimming pared 2 bases from V and 4 bases from J, leaving 8 bases between. The CDR3 is 14 amino acids. CDR3 region: CASSLIRGTGELFF. The DNA of the CDR3 is TGTGCCAGCAGCTTAATTAGGGGCACCGGGGAGCTGTTTTTT.

The chain couples TRBV9 to TRBJ1-2; 10 nucleotides match TRBD1. With V trimmed by 6 bases and J by 4 bases, 9 bases remained unmatched. Germline V gene lookup returns CDR1 SGDLS and CDR2 YYNGEE. This CDR3 spans 15 amino acids. CDR3 amino acids: CASTPEGQGTYGYTF. The CDR3 coding sequence is TGTGCCAGCACCCCCGAGGGACAGGGGACCTATGGCTACACCTTC.

This clone was picked up a small number of times. The chain combines TRBV6-1 with TRBJ1-2; TRBD1 is a possible D gene (5 bases). The CDR3 is 14 amino acids. The V end lost 1 base, the J end lost 6 bases, and 12 bases lay between the germline ends. Germline V CDR1 and CDR2: MNHNS, SASEGT. The chain's CDR3 is CASSEDRHGDGYTF. DNA for the CDR3: TGTGCCAGCAGTGAAGACAGGCATGGGGATGGCTACACCTTC.

This clone was observed at least ten times. This chain links TRBV7-2 with TRBJ2-7; a possible D gene is TRBD1 (5 bases). Germline assignment: CDR1 SGHTA and CDR2 FQGNSA. The CDR3 is 13 residues long. V lost 1 base and J lost 3, with 7 bases in between. The CDR3 nucleotides are TGTGCCAGCAGCTTAGGACAGATCTACGAGCAGTACTTC. Residues: CASSLGQIYEQYF.

The genes are TRBV6-5 and TRBJ1-1; D is ambiguous. V lost 11 bases and J 1 base, leaving 11 bases between the germline ends. The CDR3 runs 12 residues. Germline V gives CDR1 MNHEY, CDR2 SVGAGI. The CDR3 sequence is CALLIQNTEAFF. The DNA of the CDR3 is TGTGCCCTCCTTATACAGAACACTGAAGCTTTCTTT.

J is TRBJ2-7 and V is TRBV28; 8 nucleotides match TRBD1. This CDR3 is built from 13 residues. J gave up 4 bases and V 6 bases, and 5 bases lay outside the gene matches. The germline gives CDR1 MDHEN, CDR2 SYDVKM. The CDR3 is CASRRTGIYEQYF. For the CDR3, the DNA is TGTGCCAGCAGACGGACAGGGATTTACGAGCAGTACTTC. Full variable domain (remainder filled in from reference TRBV28 and TRBJ2-7): DVKVTQSSRYLVKRTGEKVFLECVQDMDHENMFWYRQDPGLGLRLIYFSYDVKMKEKGDIPEGYSVSREKKERFSLILESASTNQTSMYLCASRRTGIYEQYFGPGTRLTVT.

J is TRBJ1-6 and V is TRBV7-9, with unresolved D. Germline loops: CDR1 SEHNR, CDR2 FQNEAQ (reference sequence). V was cut by 5 bases and J by 7 bases, with 12 bases left in between. This CDR3 contains 14 residues. The CDR3 protein is CASSPQSPNSPLHF. In DNA, the CDR3 is TGTGCCAGCAGCCCCCAATCCCCAAATTCACCCCTCCACTTT.

This chain connects TRBV18 to TRBJ2-5; D remains unclear. Looked up from germline, CDR1 is KGHSH and CDR2 is LQKENI. The CDR3 spans 13 residues. Trimming removed 3 bases at V and 3 bases at J, with 8 bases between. The CDR3 DNA sequence: TGTGCCAGCTCACCCACGCGGAAAGAGACCCAGTACTTC. It is translated as CASSPTRKETQYF.

This CDR3 is CASSPEATSNEQYF. The CDR3 DNA sequence: TGTGCCAGCAGCCCAGAGGCCACTTCAAACGAGCAGTACTTC. The chain joins TRBV7-2 to TRBJ2-7; D remains ambiguous. V was pared by 5 bases and J by 5 bases, with 16 bases between. Germline values: CDR1 SGHTA, CDR2 FQGNSA. There are 14 residues in the CDR3.

The rearrangement joins TRBV27 to TRBJ1-1; D not certain. CDR1 is MNHEY, CDR2 SMNVEV, per germline (reference sequence). This CDR3 region has 15 residues. The V end lost 5 bases, the J end lost 5 bases, and 18 bases lay between the germline ends. CDR3 sequence: CASSSLTRSGTEAFF. DNA of the CDR3: TGTGCCAGCAGTAGTTTGACACGTTCGGGGACTGAAGCTTTCTTT.

The chain carries TRBV27 and TRBJ1-2, with 7 bases fitting TRBD1. Trimming cost V 6 bases and J 0 bases; bases outside gene matches: 4. From germline, CDR1 is MNHEY and CDR2 SMNVEV (reference sequence). The CDR3 has 14 amino acids. The CDR3 region has the DNA TGTGCCAGCAGGACCGGGACAGCTAACTATGGCTACACCTTC. It translates to CASRTGTANYGYTF.

The rearrangement uses TRBV18 and TRBJ1-1, with no clear D. Germline CDR1 and CDR2: KGHSH and LQKENI. V was shortened by 3 bases and J by 7 bases, with 15 bases between the two germline ends. The CDR3 spans 14 residues. CDR3 DNA sequence: TGTGCCAGCTCACCTGGCCCCACCGCGGGTGAAGCTTTCTTT. Residues: CASSPGPTAGEAFF.

The genes are TRBV6-6 and TRBJ1-2; TRBD1 might be the D (5 bases). The V and J ends lost 5 bases and 4 bases respectively, with 8 bases between them. The CDR3 is 12 residues long. Germline values: CDR1 MNHNY, CDR2 SVGAGI (reference sequence). CDR3 region: CASSRDSYGYTF. CDR3 bases: TGTGCCAGCAGTCGTGACAGCTATGGCTACACCTTC.

The V gene is TRBV7-6, the J gene TRBJ1-2; D is possibly TRBD1 (5 bases). The V end lost 5 bases, the J end lost 4 bases, and 20 bases lay between the germline ends. From germline, CDR1 is SGHVS and CDR2 FNYEAQ. This CDR3 has 16 amino acids. The CDR3 spells CASSLGGVGQIYGYTF. In nucleotides, the CDR3 is TGTGCCAGCAGCCTGGGGGGGGTCGGGCAGATCTATGGCTACACCTTC.

The CDR3, as DNA: TGCGCCAGCAGCCACGGACTTCAGGGGGAAGCTTTCTTT. Its translation is CASSHGLQGEAFF. The chain recombines TRBV5-1 with TRBJ1-1, with D possibly matching TRBD1 (6 bases). With 4 bases removed from V and 8 bases from J, the gap between germline ends came to 15 bases. Germline V gene sequence: CDR1 SGHRS, CDR2 YFSETQ. The CDR3 extends over 13 amino acids.

The CDR3 region has the DNA TGTGCCAGCAGTTTCCCAGGGCGACTGGGGGGCTACACCTTC. Protein sequence: CASSFPGRLGGYTF. The genes are TRBV28 and TRBJ1-2; D perhaps matches TRBD1 (5 bases). Trimming left V 3 bases short and J 8 bases short, with 16 bases between. CDR3 length: 14 amino acids. Germline V gene data show CDR1 as MDHEN and CDR2 as SYDVKM.

The CDR3 bases are TGCAGCGGGGGAGGACAGCGGATGAACACTGAAGCTTTCTTT. It yields the protein CSGGGQRMNTEAFF. The genes are TRBV29-1 and TRBJ1-1; D is perhaps TRBD1 (6 bases). Trimming pared 7 bases from V and 0 bases from J, leaving 15 bases between. CDR1 and CDR2 (germline): SQVTM, ANQGSEA. The CDR3 totals 14 residues.

The chain has TRBV7-2 and TRBJ2-7; 7 nucleotides match TRBD2. V lost 5 bases, J lost 0 bases, and 10 bases stayed unmatched. Germline V gene lookup returns CDR1 SGHTA and CDR2 FQGNSA. The CDR3 is 16 amino acids. CDR3 region: CASSTRERGYSYEQYF. The CDR3 nucleotides are TGTGCCAGCAGCACACGAGAGCGGGGTTACTCCTACGAGCAGTACTTC.

This clone was recorded a few times. J is TRBJ2-3 and V is TRBV5-1; D remains ambiguous. CDR3 length: 14 amino acids. The ends were cut back, 4 bases at V and 1 base at J, with 10 bases in the middle. The germline gives CDR1 SGHRS, CDR2 YFSETQ. The CDR3 DNA sequence: TGCGCCAGCAGCAAAGACACTGGCACAGATACGCAGTATTTT. Protein: CASSKDTGTDTQYF.

This clone was seen only a few times. The chain links TRBV5-1 to TRBJ2-1; 9 nucleotides agree with TRBD2. Germline loops: CDR1 SGHRS, CDR2 YFSETQ. The CDR3 is 16 amino acids. V was pared by 5 bases and J by 0 bases, with 6 bases of the junction left unmatched. The CDR3 DNA follows: TGCGCCAGCAGACCGACTAGCGGCCCCTCCTACAATGAGCAGTTCTTC. This translates into CASRPTSGPSYNEQFF.

The rearrangement links TRBV2 to TRBJ2-5, with D perhaps matching TRBD2 (6 bases). This CDR3 region has 14 residues. Germline V gene lookup returns CDR1 SNHLY and CDR2 FYNNEI. Trimming left V 1 base short and J 4 bases short, with 10 bases between. CDR3 coding DNA: TGTGCCAGCAGTGAAGTTGTCGGGGGAGAGACCCAGTACTTC. Amino acids: CASSEVVGGETQYF.

CDR3 amino acids: CASSEHPYASGGFSYNEQFF. CDR3 DNA: TGTGCCAGCAGTGAACATCCCTATGCTAGCGGGGGGTTCTCCTACAATGAGCAGTTCTTC. The J gene is TRBJ2-1, the V gene TRBV6-1, with 11 positions matching TRBD2. Germline lookup yields CDR1 MNHNS and CDR2 SASEGT. The trim removed 2 bases at V and 0 bases at J, leaving 12 bases unmatched. The CDR3 covers 20 residues.

The V call is TRBV4-1, the J call TRBJ2-5, with 9 bases fitting TRBD2. The germline V gene has CDR1 MGHRA and CDR2 YSYEKL. V trimming: 4 bases; J trimming: 1 base; junction bases outside the gene matches: 4. The CDR3 covers 15 residues. The CDR3 region has the DNA TGCGCCAGCAGCCGAGCGGGGGGTCTCCAAGAGACCCAGTACTTC. Encoded protein: CASSRAGGLQETQYF.

The chain employs TRBV7-7 and TRBJ1-2; the D gene is possibly TRBD1 (6 bases). Trimming pared 5 bases from V and 5 bases from J, leaving 18 bases between. Germline V gene data show CDR1 as SSHAT and CDR2 as FNYEAQ (reference sequence). The CDR3 sequence is 15 residues long. This CDR3 reads CASSLRDICGYGYTF. The DNA for the CDR3 is TGTGCCAGCAGCCTCCGGGACATATGTGGTTATGGCTACACCTTC. The complete variable domain, with remaining parts taken from reference TRBV7-7 and TRBJ1-2, reads GAGVSQSPRYKVTKRGQDVTLRCDPISSHATLYWYQQALGQGPEFLTYFNYEAQPDKSGLPSDRFSAERPEGSISTLTIQRTEQRDSAMYRCASSLRDICGYGYTFGSGTRLTVV.

This rearrangement joins TRBV7-9 to TRBJ1-2; D remains ambiguous. V gave up 6 bases and J gave up 6 bases, with 11 bases separating them. The CDR3 is made up of 12 amino acids. The germline V gene has CDR1 SEHNR and CDR2 FQNEAQ (reference sequence). The CDR3 loop is CASRGSEDGYTF. CDR3 bases: TGTGCCAGCAGGGGATCGGAGGATGGCTACACCTTC.

The gene calls are TRBV5-1 and TRBJ2-7; 12 bases are a match to TRBD2. Unmatched junction bases numbered 6, after V lost 4 bases and J lost 4 bases. Germline V gene data show CDR1 as SGHRS and CDR2 as YFSETQ. The CDR3 spans 15 residues. The DNA of the CDR3 is TGCGCCAGCAGCCCCAGGACTAGCGGGGCATACGAGCAGTACTTC. The encoded protein is CASSPRTSGAYEQYF.

V and J are TRBV9 and TRBJ2-5, with 7 nucleotides matching TRBD2. Per germline, CDR1 SGDLS and CDR2 YYNGEE. The CDR3 length is 14 residues. The J segment lost 2 bases and the V segment lost 7 bases, leaving 8 bases of the junction unmatched. CDR3 in amino acids: CASGRGTYQETQYF. The CDR3 region has the DNA TGTGCCAGCGGGCGGGGGACCTATCAAGAGACCCAGTACTTC.